The entry that follows covers one T cell receptor beta chain sequence. The data are from a study of technical replicates of blood from a handful of donors. TCRdb's copy holds only in-frame clones and misses some; the assay was immunoSEQ multiplex PCR. The top ten clones hold 0.3% to 0.45% of a sample with 65,000 to 85,000 clones, about 93% of them seen once. The V segment lost 5 bases and the J segment 6 bases; nucleotides outside the gene matches: 1. Germline CDR1 is SGDLS and CDR2 is YYNGEE. This CDR3 has 11 amino acids. The chain has TRBV9 and TRBJ1-1, with 7 bases aligning to TRBD1. What was sequenced was T cells isolated from PBMCs. This clonotype was obtained from a human donor in good health. The CDR3 nucleotides read TGTGCCAGCAGTGACAGGGCTGAAGCTTTCTTT. Residues: CASSDRAEAFF. Full variable domain (remainder filled in from reference TRBV9 and TRBJ1-1): DSGVTQTPKHLITATGQRVTLRCSPRSGDLSVYWYQQSLDQGLQFLIQYYNGEERAKGNILERFSAQQFPDLHSELNLSSLELGDSALYFCASSDRAEAFFGQGTRLTVV.